The 9 T cell receptor beta chains below come from one sample, sequenced in a study of CD4 and CD8 cells across lung adenocarcinoma regions listed by TCRdb under 2018. Library preparation was by PCR. The sample was run on a HiSeq X Ten. TCRdb reanalyzed the raw reads on its own, using fastp at Q25 for trimming and MiXCR for clone calling, and kept in-frame beta chains. Rows with one shared CDR3 protein collapse into an entry with the most common genes and DNA. This sample gives 3,000 or so distinct CDR3 sequences in total; 50% to 75% of them show up just once. The ten largest make up roughly 18% of the sample. Material for sequencing was CD4+ T cells from the margin of a lung tumor. The sample's cell subset or site label is to be understood as: tumor margin region. The receptors stem from a female donor with lung adenocarcinoma. The CD4 and CD8 labels of this study may be unreliable.

V usage is TRBV7-2 and J usage is TRBJ2-1, with 8 bases that match TRBD1. TRBJ2-7 explains the end of the DNA better; the J call may be wrong. Germline loops: CDR1 SGHTA, CDR2 FQGNSA. The CDR3 consists of 16 residues. CDR3: CASSLAPGGLWSEQYF. Written as DNA, the CDR3 is TGTGCCAGCAGCTTAGCGCCAGGGGGCCTTTGGAGCGAGCAGTACTTC.

This chain uses TRBV5-1 with TRBJ2-5, with D unclear. The DNA end lines up better with TRBJ2-1; the J call may be wrong. Per the germline V gene, CDR1 is SGHRS and CDR2 is YFSETQ. The CDR3 loop spans 13 amino acids. CDR3 sequence: CASSLSLTYEQFF. In DNA form, the CDR3 reads TGCGCCAGCAGCTTGTCTCTGACCTACGAGCAGTTCTTC.

The rearrangement uses TRBV27 and TRBJ2-1; D is possibly TRBD2 (6 bases). Per the germline V gene, CDR1 is MNHEY and CDR2 is SMNVEV (reference sequence). The CDR3 consists of 18 residues. Trimming left V 2 bases short and J 9 bases short, with 26 bases between. The CDR3 nucleotides are TGTGCCAGCAGTTTACCCCCCAGGCTAGCGATCGGGACTGCTGAGCAGTTCTTC. It codes for CASSLPPRLAIGTAEQFF.

To note about this clonotype: One junction end does not reproduce the germline sequence, and a read error may be involved. The V gene is TRBV5-1, the J gene TRBJ1-2; D might be TRBD1 (6 bases). This CDR3 spans 15 amino acids. Germline V gene lookup returns CDR1 SGHRS and CDR2 YFSETQ. The chain's CDR3 is CASSDLDSAHTDASF. CDR3 in DNA: TGCGCCAGCAGCGACCTGGACAGCGCCCACACTGACGCTTCCTTC.

By sample fraction, this clonotype is large. The junction departs from germline at one end; a sequencing error may be responsible. The chain is built from TRBV6-5 and TRBJ2-1; TRBD2 aligns across 12 bases. CDR3 length equals 15 residues. Per the germline V gene, CDR1 is MNHEY and CDR2 is SVGAGI. The CDR3 nucleotides are TGTGCCAGCAGTTACTCGACTAGCGGGAGACTCAGACTGGTCTTC. As protein: CASSYSTSGRLRLVF.

The DNA of the CDR3 is TGTGCCAGCAGCTTGGGCAGGGATGGTGGCACCGGGGAGCTGTTTTTT. This encodes CASSLGRDGGTGELFF. This chain uses TRBV7-2 with TRBJ2-2; TRBD1 might be the D (5 bases). There are 16 residues in the CDR3. The germline gives CDR1 SGHTA, CDR2 FQGNSA. The V end lost 3 bases, the J end lost 4 bases, and 15 bases lay between the germline ends.

This chain connects TRBV6-1 to TRBJ2-2; D unresolved. V gave up 8 bases and J gave up 5 bases, with 9 bases separating them. Per germline, CDR1 MNHNS and CDR2 SASEGT. This CDR3 contains 12 residues. Written as DNA, the CDR3 is TGTGCCAGCCAAGAGTTGACCGGGGAGCTGTTTTTT. Its translation is CASQELTGELFF.

The chain uses TRBV6-1 and TRBJ2-1; 7 bases agree with TRBD1. The trim removed 6 bases at V and 4 bases at J, leaving 6 bases unmatched. There are 14 residues in the CDR3. CDR1 is MNHNS and CDR2 is SASEGT in the germline V gene. The CDR3 protein is CASRRTGVYNEQFF. CDR3 bases: TGTGCCAGCAGACGAACAGGGGTTTACAATGAGCAGTTCTTC.

This chain uses TRBV11-2 with TRBJ2-3; D call uncertain. The J call may be wrong; the DNA end is better matched by TRBJ2-1. The CDR3 extends over 15 amino acids. Germline CDR1 reads SGHAT; CDR2 reads FQNNGV. CDR3 DNA: TGTGCCAGCAGCTACCGTAGGCTAGGCTACAATGAGCAGTTCTTC. It specifies CASSYRRLGYNEQFF.